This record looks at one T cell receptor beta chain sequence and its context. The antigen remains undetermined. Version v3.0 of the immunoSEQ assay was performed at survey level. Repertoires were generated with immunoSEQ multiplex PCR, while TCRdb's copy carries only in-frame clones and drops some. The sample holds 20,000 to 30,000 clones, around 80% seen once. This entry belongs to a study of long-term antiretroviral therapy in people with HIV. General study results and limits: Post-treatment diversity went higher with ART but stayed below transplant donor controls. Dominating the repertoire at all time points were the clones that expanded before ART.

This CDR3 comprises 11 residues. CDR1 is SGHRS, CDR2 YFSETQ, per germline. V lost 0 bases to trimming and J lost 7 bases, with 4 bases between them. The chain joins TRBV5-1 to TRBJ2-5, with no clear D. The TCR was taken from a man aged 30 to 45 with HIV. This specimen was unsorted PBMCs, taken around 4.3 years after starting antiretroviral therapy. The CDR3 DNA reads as TGCGCCAGCAGCTTGGAATTGACCCAGTACTTC. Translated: CASSLELTQYF.